The rows below give T cell receptor beta chains drawn from one sample of a study of CD8 T cells in ankylosing spondylitis. TCRdb reprocessed the 5' RACE reads with MiXCR, giving one entry per CDR3 protein. The sample records around 150,000 distinct CDR3 sequences, 30% to 35% being singletons. The sample consisted of synovial fluid, either unsorted or a sorted T cell fraction (not recorded which). The receptors come from a male donor with ankylosing spondylitis. The CDR3 runs from the conserved cysteine through the conserved F or W. A D gene is named only where the DNA matches it firmly. Clone size is not always given. Where it is, it says once, few, many or a class for expanded clones.

J,size,D,V,CDR3,DNA
TRBJ1-2,.,TRBD1,TRBV6-1,CASSMDRAPNYGYTF,TGTGCCAGCAGTATGGACAGGGCACCTAACTATGGCTACACCTTC
TRBJ1-2,many,.,TRBV30,CAWSDTYGYTF,TGTGCCTGGAGTGACACCTATGGCTACACCTTC
TRBJ1-2,few,.,TRBV4-1,CASSQEGGHQSYGYTF,TGCGCCAGCAGCCAAGAAGGTGGGCACCAGAGCTATGGCTACACCTTC
TRBJ2-1,many,TRBD2,TRBV7-2,CASSLMGRESGEQFF,TGTGCCAGCAGCTTAATGGGGCGGGAGTCCGGTGAGCAGTTCTTC
TRBJ2-3,many,.,TRBV29-1,CSVELRETQYF,TGCAGCGTTGAATTGAGGGAGACGCAGTATTTT
TRBJ2-7,many,TRBD2,TRBV20-1,CSAESGSVAYEQYF,TGCAGTGCCGAAAGCGGGAGTGTTGCCTACGAGCAGTACTTC
TRBJ2-1,many,TRBD1,TRBV5-1,CASSYRGDSYNEQFF,TGCGCCAGCAGCTACAGGGGGGACTCCTACAATGAGCAGTTCTTC
TRBJ1-1,few,.,TRBV5-1,CASSTTRNTEAFF,TGCGCCAGCAGCACCACTCGTAACACTGAAGCTTTCTTT
TRBJ1-1,.,.,TRBV7-2,CASSFPPVAEAFF,TGTGCCAGCAGCTTTCCCCCAGTGGCTGAAGCTTTCTTT
TRBJ2-1,few,TRBD2,TRBV11-2,CASSLVAGGPYEQFF,TGTGCCAGCAGCTTAGTAGCGGGGGGGCCATATGAGCAGTTCTTC
TRBJ2-7,.,.,TRBV24-1,CATSPGAPPTDEQYF,TGTGCCACCAGCCCCGGGGCCCCTCCTACGGACGAGCAGTACTTC
TRBJ2-5,.,.,TRBV28,CASRDASVETQYF,TGTGCCAGCAGGGATGCTAGCGTTGAGACCCAGTACTTC
TRBJ1-1,many,TRBD1,TRBV20-1,CSARDRGNTEAFF,TGCAGTGCCAGGGACAGAGGAAACACTGAAGCTTTCTTT
TRBJ1-1,few,.,TRBV30,CAWSVRGLNTEAFF,TGTGCCTGGAGTGTAAGGGGACTAAACACTGAAGCTTTCTTT